A single sample is the source of the 4 T cell receptor beta chains below, sequenced in a study of T cell responses to AZD1222 COVID-19 vaccine (dated by TCRdb to the early 2020s). The receptor library was made with the immunoSEQ multiplex PCR assay. The table comes from immuneACCESS by way of TCRdb, which keeps in-frame sequences with V and J called. Part of the clones is missing from these tables; in studies checked, under half for an unresolved V gene and the rest for unknown reasons. This sample lists approximately 150,000 clones; approximately 86% were detected once. The biggest ten clones account for 4.5% to 5.5% of the sample. The time point tag for this specimen amounts to: about 28 days (+/-7) after the second vaccine dose. What this sample's treatment or condition label stands for: meningococcal conjugate vaccine given as trial control. The source material was peripheral blood, sampled 28 days after the second dose of the MenACWY control vaccine. The receptor set was obtained from an adult who received the MenACWY meningococcal vaccine as a control.

The rearrangement uses TRBV5-4 and TRBJ2-3; 8 bases are shared with TRBD1. This CDR3 has 15 residues. The germline V gene encodes CDR1 SGHNT and CDR2 YYREEE (reference sequence). The junction had 2 bases not matched to a gene; V was cut back by 2 bases and J by 0 bases. CDR3 region: CASSFTGGSTDTQYF. CDR3 nucleotide sequence: TGTGCCAGCAGCTTTACAGGGGGGAGCACAGATACGCAGTATTTT.

The genes are TRBV19 and TRBJ1-1; the D gene is possibly TRBD1 (5 bases). The germline CDR1 and CDR2 sequences are LNHDA and SQIVND (reference sequence). Trimming pared 5 bases from V and 3 bases from J, leaving 22 bases between. The CDR3 runs 17 residues. This CDR3 reads CASSRDVRAEGDTEAFF. The CDR3 nucleotides are TGTGCCAGTAGTCGTGATGTCAGAGCCGAAGGGGACACTGAAGCTTTCTTT.

This chain connects TRBV23-1 to TRBJ2-7; 7 bases are shared with TRBD1. TRBV23-1 is an ORF; its function is uncertain. V dropped 4 bases and J dropped 2; count of bases not matched to a gene: 8. CDR3 length: 15 residues. The CDR3 DNA reads as TGCGCCAGCAGTCCCCGGACAGGTAGAACCTACGAGCAGTACTTC. It translates to CASSPRTGRTYEQYF.

The chain uses TRBV5-1 and TRBJ1-4; D unclear. Trimming left V 2 bases short and J 8 bases short, with 13 bases between. This CDR3 region has 14 residues. Germline CDR1 SGHRS, CDR2 YFSETQ. The CDR3 spells CASSFEAYSEKLFF. The CDR3, as DNA: TGCGCCAGCAGCTTCGAGGCCTATAGCGAAAAACTGTTTTTT.